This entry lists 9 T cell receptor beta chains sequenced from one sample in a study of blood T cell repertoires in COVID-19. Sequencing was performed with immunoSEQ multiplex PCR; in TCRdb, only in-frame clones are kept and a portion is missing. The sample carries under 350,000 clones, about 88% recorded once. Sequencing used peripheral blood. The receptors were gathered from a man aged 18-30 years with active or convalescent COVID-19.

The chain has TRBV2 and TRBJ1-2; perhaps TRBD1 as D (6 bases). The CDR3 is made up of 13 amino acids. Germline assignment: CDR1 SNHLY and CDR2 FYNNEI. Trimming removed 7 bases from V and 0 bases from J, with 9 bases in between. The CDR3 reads CASKEGANYGYTF. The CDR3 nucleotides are TGTGCCAGCAAAGAGGGGGCTAACTATGGCTACACCTTC.

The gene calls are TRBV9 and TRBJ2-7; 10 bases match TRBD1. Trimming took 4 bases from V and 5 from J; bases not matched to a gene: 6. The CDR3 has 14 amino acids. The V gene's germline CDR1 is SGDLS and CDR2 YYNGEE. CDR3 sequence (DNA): TGTGCCAGCAGCCCCTGGACAGGGGGGGACGAGCAGTACTTC. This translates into CASSPWTGGDEQYF.

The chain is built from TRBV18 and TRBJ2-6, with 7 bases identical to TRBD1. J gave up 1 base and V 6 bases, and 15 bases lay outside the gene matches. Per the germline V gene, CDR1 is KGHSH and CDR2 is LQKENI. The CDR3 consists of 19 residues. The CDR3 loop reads CASSPTPTGSESGANVLTF. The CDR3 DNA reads TGTGCCAGCTCCCCCACCCCGACAGGGAGTGAATCTGGGGCCAACGTCCTGACTTTC.

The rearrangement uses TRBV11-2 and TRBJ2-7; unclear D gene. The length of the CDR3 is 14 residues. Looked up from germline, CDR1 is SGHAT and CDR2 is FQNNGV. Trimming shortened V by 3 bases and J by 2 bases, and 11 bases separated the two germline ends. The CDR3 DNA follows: TGTGCCAGCAGCTTCGCCTTGGCCCCCTACGAGCAGTACTTC. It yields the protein CASSFALAPYEQYF.

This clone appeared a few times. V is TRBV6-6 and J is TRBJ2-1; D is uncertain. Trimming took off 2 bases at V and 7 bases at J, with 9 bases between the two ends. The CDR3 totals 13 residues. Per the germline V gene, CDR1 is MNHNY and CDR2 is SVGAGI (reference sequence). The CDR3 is CASSYGLGNEQFF. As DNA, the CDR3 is TGTGCCAGCAGTTACGGGCTTGGGAATGAGCAGTTCTTC.

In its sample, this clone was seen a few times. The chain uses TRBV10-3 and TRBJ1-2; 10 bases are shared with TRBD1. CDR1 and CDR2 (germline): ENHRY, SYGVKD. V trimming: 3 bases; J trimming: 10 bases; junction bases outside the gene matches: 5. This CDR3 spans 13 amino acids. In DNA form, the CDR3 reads TGTGCCATCAGTGATGGACAGGGGGGACCCTACACCTTC. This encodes CAISDGQGGPYTF.

Written as DNA, the CDR3 is TGTGCCAGTAGTATAGATCTGTGGGAGTTGAGTCAGCCCCAGCATTTT. Its protein is CASSIDLWELSQPQHF. The rearrangement links TRBV19 to TRBJ1-5, with D unresolved. The V end lost 0 bases, the J end lost 6 bases, and 15 bases lay between the germline ends. Germline V gene data show CDR1 as LNHDA and CDR2 as SQIVND (reference sequence). The CDR3 sequence is 16 residues long.

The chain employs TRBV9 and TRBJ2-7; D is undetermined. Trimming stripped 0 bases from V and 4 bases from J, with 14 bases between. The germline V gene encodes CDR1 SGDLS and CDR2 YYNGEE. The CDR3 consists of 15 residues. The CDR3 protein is CASSVDIGVLYEQYF. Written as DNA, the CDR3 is TGTGCCAGCAGCGTAGATATAGGAGTTCTTTACGAGCAGTACTTC. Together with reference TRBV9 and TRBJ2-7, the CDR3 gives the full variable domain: DSGVTQTPKHLITATGQRVTLRCSPRSGDLSVYWYQQSLDQGLQFLIQYYNGEERAKGNILERFSAQQFPDLHSELNLSSLELGDSALYFCASSVDIGVLYEQYFGPGTRLTVT.

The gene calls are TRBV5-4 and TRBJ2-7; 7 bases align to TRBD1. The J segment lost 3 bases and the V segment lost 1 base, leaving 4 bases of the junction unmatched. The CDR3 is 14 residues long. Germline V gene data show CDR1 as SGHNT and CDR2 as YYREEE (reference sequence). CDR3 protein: CASSLQGGNYEQYF. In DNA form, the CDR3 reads TGTGCCAGCAGCTTGCAAGGGGGCAACTACGAGCAGTACTTC.